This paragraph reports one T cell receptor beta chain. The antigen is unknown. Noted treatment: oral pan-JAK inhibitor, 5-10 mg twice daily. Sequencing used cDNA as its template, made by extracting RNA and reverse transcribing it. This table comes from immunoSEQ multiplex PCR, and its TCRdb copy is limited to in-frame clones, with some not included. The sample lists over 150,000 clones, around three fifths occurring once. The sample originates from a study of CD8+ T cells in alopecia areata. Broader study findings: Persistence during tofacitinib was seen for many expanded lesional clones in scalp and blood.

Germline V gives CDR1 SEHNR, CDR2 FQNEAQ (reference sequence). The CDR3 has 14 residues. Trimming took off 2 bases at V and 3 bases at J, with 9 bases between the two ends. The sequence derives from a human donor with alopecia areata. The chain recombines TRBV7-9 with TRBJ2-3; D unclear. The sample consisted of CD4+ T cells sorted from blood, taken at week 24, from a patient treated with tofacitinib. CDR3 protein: CASSLSGQTDTQYF. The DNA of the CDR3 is TGTGCCAGCAGCTTAAGTGGTCAGACAGATACGCAGTATTTT.